These T cell receptor beta chains were read from a single sample in a study of T-cell memory formation after mild COVID-19. MiXCR was run by TCRdb on the 5' RACE reads, yielding one entry per CDR3 protein. The sample consists of approximately 560,000 distinct CDR3 sequences, approximately 15% of them appearing once. Specimen: PBMCs or a T cell subset sorted from them (not recorded which). The receptors here all came from an adult woman who had mild COVID-19 (a few samples of this study predate the infection). Cell type and time point are not known. The CDR3 runs from the conserved cysteine through the conserved F or W. The order of the fields is CDR3 protein, CDR3 length, J gene, V gene.

cdr3_aa: CASSTQMGGLSFYGYTF
cdr3_length: 17
j_call: TRBJ1-2
v_call: TRBV6-5

cdr3_aa: CASSTGRSRTYNEQFF
cdr3_length: 16
j_call: TRBJ2-1
v_call: TRBV27

cdr3_aa: CSGGPAGGSTQYF
cdr3_length: 13
j_call: TRBJ2-3
v_call: TRBV29-1

cdr3_aa: CASSKPGRNTEAFF
cdr3_length: 14
j_call: TRBJ1-1
v_call: TRBV9

cdr3_aa: CSARAENNEQFF
cdr3_length: 12
j_call: TRBJ2-1
v_call: TRBV20-1

cdr3_aa: CASRVGGINTGELFF
cdr3_length: 15
j_call: TRBJ2-2
v_call: TRBV5-1

cdr3_aa: CASSPGTTGGGTEAFF
cdr3_length: 16
j_call: TRBJ1-1
v_call: TRBV5-1

cdr3_aa: CASSRGTIAVF
cdr3_length: 11
j_call: TRBJ2-7
v_call: TRBV19

cdr3_aa: CASAIYPYEQYF
cdr3_length: 12
j_call: TRBJ2-7
v_call: TRBV27

cdr3_aa: CAISERTHSPSGYTF
cdr3_length: 15
j_call: TRBJ1-2
v_call: TRBV10-3

cdr3_aa: CASGRGQGTEAFF
cdr3_length: 13
j_call: TRBJ1-1
v_call: TRBV7-8

cdr3_aa: CASSLAGYSTDTQYF
cdr3_length: 15
j_call: TRBJ2-3
v_call: TRBV7-8

cdr3_aa: CASSTSGRALNNEQFF
cdr3_length: 16
j_call: TRBJ2-1
v_call: TRBV6-2/TRBV6-3

cdr3_aa: CASSEGPGTGGVYTQYF
cdr3_length: 17
j_call: TRBJ2-3
v_call: TRBV2

cdr3_aa: CASSALHGTGKLVDTQYF
cdr3_length: 18
j_call: TRBJ2-3
v_call: TRBV25-1

cdr3_aa: CAISESGDRGTETQYF
cdr3_length: 16
j_call: TRBJ2-5
v_call: TRBV10-3